Listed below are T cell receptor beta chains from one sample, sequenced in a study of cytomegalovirus exposure and HLA in healthy donors. The assay was immunoSEQ multiplex PCR, and TCRdb's table has in-frame clones only and misses some. The table has around 110,000 clones, about four fifths seen once. Sequencing used PBMCs. Source of these receptors: a woman under 30 in good health and CMV-seropositive. Both conserved end residues are part of each CDR3. Each record gives: D gene, J gene, V gene, clone size, CDR3 DNA, CDR3 protein. A D gene is named only where the DNA matches it firmly. The listing skips clone size in some rows; elsewhere it reads once, few, many or a size class.

TRBD1 TRBJ2-7 TRBV28 few TGTGCCAGCAGTTCCCGGGACAGACCGGACGAGCAGTACTTC CASSSRDRPDEQYF
- TRBJ1-1 TRBV11-3 - TGTGCCAGCAGCTTCCGGGGGGTGAACACTGAAGCTTTCTTT CASSFRGVNTEAFF
- TRBJ1-2 TRBV28 - TGTGCCAGCGGGGGGGACTATGGCTACACCTTC CASGGDYGYTF
- TRBJ1-1 TRBV10-1 - TGCGCCAGCAGTGAAACAGGGCACACTGAAGCTTTCTTT CASSETGHTEAFF
- TRBJ1-5 TRBV5-1 - TGCGCCAGCAGCGACCCTGAGGTCTCAGGGGGCAATCAGCCCCAGCATTTT CASSDPEVSGGNQPQHF
- TRBJ2-6 TRBV19 few TGTGCCAGCGGGACTTCTGGGGCCAACGTCCTGACTTTC CASGTSGANVLTF
- TRBJ2-7 TRBV5-6 - TGTGCCAGCAGCTTGGGTTGGCAGTACGAGCAGTACTTC CASSLGWQYEQYF
- TRBJ2-1 TRBV10-2 - TGCGCCAGCAGTGATTTGCGGAATTGGAACAATGAGCAGTTCTTC CASSDLRNWNNEQFF
TRBD1 TRBJ2-7 TRBV7-2 - TGTGCCAGCAGCTACCTCCCGGGACAGGGGGCCTACGAGCAGTACTTC CASSYLPGQGAYEQYF
- TRBJ2-7 TRBV4-1 few TGCGCCAGCAGCCAAGATGAGGGGGGGGAGGGTGACGAGCAGTACTTC CASSQDEGGEGDEQYF
TRBD1 TRBJ2-7 TRBV7-3 few TGTGCCAGCAGCTCGACAGGGGAAAACGAGCAGTACTTC CASSSTGENEQYF
- TRBJ1-5 TRBV9 - TGTGCCAGCAGCCCCGAGCCAGGGGTCCATCAGCCCCAGCATTTT CASSPEPGVHQPQHF
TRBD2 TRBJ2-7 TRBV5-1 - TGCGCCAGCAGCTTAAAGGGACTAGCGGGAGTGGAGGAGCAGTACTTC CASSLKGLAGVEEQYF
TRBD1 TRBJ1-1 TRBV18 - TGTGCCAGCTCACCCGGACAGGGAGGGACTGAAGCTTTCTTT CASSPGQGGTEAFF
TRBD2 TRBJ2-1 TRBV5-1 - TGCGCCAGCAGCTTGGGGCGAGCGGGGGCCTACAATGAGCAGTTCTTC CASSLGRAGAYNEQFF
- TRBJ2-7 TRBV6-5 - TGTGCCAGCAGTTACTCGCCAGGGCAGGGGTCCTACGAGCAGTACTTC CASSYSPGQGSYEQYF
- TRBJ2-1 TRBV27 - TGTGCCAGCAGCAATCGATTAGGGGAAGGCTCCTACAATGAGCAGTTCTTC CASSNRLGEGSYNEQFF
TRBD2 TRBJ2-7 TRBV7-3 - TGTGCCAGCAGCTTAGTAGCGGGAGAAAACGAGCAGTACTTC CASSLVAGENEQYF
TRBD1 TRBJ2-7 TRBV18 - TGTGCCAGCTCACCACCGGGACAGACGTTCTACGAGCAGTACTTC CASSPPGQTFYEQYF
- TRBJ1-1 TRBV6-5 few TGTGCCAGCAGTGACTCCGAGACAGTAACTGAAGCTTTCTTT CASSDSETVTEAFF
- TRBJ2-3 TRBV10-2 few TGCGCCAGTGGTTGGGCAGGCCAAGATACGCAGTATTTT CASGWAGQDTQYF
TRBD1 TRBJ1-5 TRBV7-9 - TGTGCCAGCAGCTCAGGGGGACATCAGCCCCAGCATTTT CASSSGGHQPQHF
TRBD2 TRBJ2-5 TRBV27 - TGTGCCAGCAGTCCGCTAGCGGGAGGGCACGAGACCCAGTACTTC CASSPLAGGHETQYF
- TRBJ2-7 TRBV5-4 - TGTGCCAGCAGCCCAGGGGGGCGAGAGGCGGGCGAGCAGTACTTC CASSPGGREAGEQYF
TRBD1 TRBJ2-7 TRBV7-9 - TGTGCCAGCAGCCCGGGGACAGGGGGCTGGGACGAGCAGTACTTC CASSPGTGGWDEQYF
TRBD2 TRBJ2-5 TRBV7-2 - TGTGCCAGAACACGGGCTAGCGGGGCTCAAGAGACCCAGTACTTC CARTRASGAQETQYF
TRBD1 TRBJ1-2 TRBV6-6 - TGTGCCAGCAGCGAAGGACAGGGCATCTATGGCTACACCTTC CASSEGQGIYGYTF
TRBD1 TRBJ1-1 TRBV12-5 - TGTGCTAGTGGTTTGTCAACCCGGGACAGGGCGCACACTGAAGCTTTCTTT CASGLSTRDRAHTEAFF
TRBD1 TRBJ2-7 TRBV27 - TGTGCCAGCAGTCCCCTCCGGGACAGGGGGCTCAAGGAGCAGTACTTC CASSPLRDRGLKEQYF
TRBD2 TRBJ2-1 TRBV19 - TGTGCCAGTGAGGGACTAGCGGGAGAATTTCGGAATGAGCAGTTCTTC CASEGLAGEFRNEQFF
- TRBJ1-5 TRBV28 - TGTGCCAGCAATAAACCAGGGATGGGCCAGCCCCAGCATTTT CASNKPGMGQPQHF